This T cell receptor beta chain was recovered during a study of shared clonotypes between healthy human individuals. Study information: The study used three CD4 naive, three CD4 memory, two CD8 naive and one CD8 memory plate per donor.

Negatively enriched CD4+ T cells were divided by CD45RA into naive and memory. CDR3 length equals 14 residues. The V gene lost 5 bases and the J gene lost 3 bases, with 13 bases spanning the gap. Germline CDR1 and CDR2: MNHEY and SVGAGI. Researchers divided each subset's genomic DNA evenly across several immunoSEQ plates. This table comes from immunoSEQ multiplex PCR, and its TCRdb copy is limited to in-frame clones, with some not included. The sample shows 2 million to 2.5 million clones, almost 96% of them seen only once. The TCR comes from a man younger than 30 in good health. The sequenced sample was naive CD4+ T cells sorted from blood. The subset: CD45RA+ positively selected. The J gene is TRBJ1-1, the V gene TRBV6-5; tentative D call: TRBD1 (5 bases). CDR3 coding DNA: TGTGCCAGCAGTAGGGGTAGGGAGTACACTGAAGCTTTCTTT. As protein: CASSRGREYTEAFF.